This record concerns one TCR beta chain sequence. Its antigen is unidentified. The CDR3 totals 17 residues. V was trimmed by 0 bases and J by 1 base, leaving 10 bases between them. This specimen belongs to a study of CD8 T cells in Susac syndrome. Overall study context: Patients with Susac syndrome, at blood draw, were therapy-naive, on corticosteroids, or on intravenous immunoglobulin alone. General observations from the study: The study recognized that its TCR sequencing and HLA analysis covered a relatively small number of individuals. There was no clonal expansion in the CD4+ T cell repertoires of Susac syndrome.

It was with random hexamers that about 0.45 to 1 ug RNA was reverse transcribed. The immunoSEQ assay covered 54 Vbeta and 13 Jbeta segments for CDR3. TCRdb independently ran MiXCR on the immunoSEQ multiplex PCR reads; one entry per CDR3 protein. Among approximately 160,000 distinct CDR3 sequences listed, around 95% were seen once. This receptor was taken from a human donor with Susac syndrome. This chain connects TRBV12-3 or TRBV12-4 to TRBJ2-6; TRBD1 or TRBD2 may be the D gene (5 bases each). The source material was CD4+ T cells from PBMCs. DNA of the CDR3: TGTGCCAGCAGTTTAGCCCCTTGGGGGTCTGGGGCCAACGTCCTGACTTTC. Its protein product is CASSLAPWGSGANVLTF.